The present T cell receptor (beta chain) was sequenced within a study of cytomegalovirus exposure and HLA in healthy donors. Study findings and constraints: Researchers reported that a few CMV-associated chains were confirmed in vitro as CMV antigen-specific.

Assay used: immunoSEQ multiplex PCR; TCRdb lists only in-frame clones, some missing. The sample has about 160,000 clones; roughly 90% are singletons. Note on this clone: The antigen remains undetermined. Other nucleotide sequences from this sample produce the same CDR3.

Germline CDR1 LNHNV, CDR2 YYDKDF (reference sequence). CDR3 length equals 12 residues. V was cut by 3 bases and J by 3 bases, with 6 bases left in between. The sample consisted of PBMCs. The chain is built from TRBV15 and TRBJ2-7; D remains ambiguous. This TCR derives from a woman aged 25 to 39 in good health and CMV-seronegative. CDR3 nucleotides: TGTGCCACCAGCAGTGGAAGCTACGAGCAGTACTTC. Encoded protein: CATSSGSYEQYF.